This T cell receptor beta chain was obtained from a study of T cells in women clearing cervical HPV infection. Study as a whole: Cases' blood sampling followed lesion detection by median approximately 150 days (90 to 200). Study-level findings and limits: TRBV6-7 abundance was lower in cases than controls (approximately 0.11% versus 0.16%). CIN3+ cases had significantly higher TCR repertoire richness than controls, but evenness did not differ.

Average input was around 1,200 ng genomic DNA for immunoSEQ TCR beta CDR3 amplification. The protocol was immunoSEQ multiplex PCR, while the TCRdb copy is restricted to in-frame clones and leaves out a portion. The table lists about 28,000 clones. The CDR3 extends over 14 amino acids. Germline-derived CDR1 and CDR2 are SGHRS and YFSETQ. About this clone itself: What it binds is unknown. The DNA ends 3 residues before the CDR3 does, and the rest of the CDR3 is filled in from the germline J gene.

The clonotype was recovered from a woman between 18 and 75 years old with a cervical HPV16 infection that either progressed to CIN3+ or cleared (not recorded which). V usage is TRBV5-1 and J usage is TRBJ2-4; 8 positions agree with TRBD2. Sequencing input: blood buffy coat. Partial CDR3 DNA: TGCGCCAGCAGCCGGCGGGGGGACGACTATGGT. Encoded protein: CASSRRGDDYG. The full CDR3 protein reads CASSRRGDDYGQYF.